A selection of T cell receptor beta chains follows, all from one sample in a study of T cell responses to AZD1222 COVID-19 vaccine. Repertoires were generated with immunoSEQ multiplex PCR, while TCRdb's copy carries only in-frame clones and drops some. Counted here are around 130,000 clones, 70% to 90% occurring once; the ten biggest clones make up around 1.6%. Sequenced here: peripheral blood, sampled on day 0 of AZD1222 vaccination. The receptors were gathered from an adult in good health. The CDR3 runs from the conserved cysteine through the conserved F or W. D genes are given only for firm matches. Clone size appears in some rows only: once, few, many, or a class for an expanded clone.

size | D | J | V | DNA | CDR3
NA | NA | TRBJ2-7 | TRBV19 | TGTGCCAGTAGTATGGTTGACGGTTCCTACGAGCAGTACTTC | CASSMVDGSYEQYF
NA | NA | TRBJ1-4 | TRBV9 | TGTGCCAGCAGCGTCCAGGGAGCTAATGAAAAACTGTTTTTT | CASSVQGANEKLFF
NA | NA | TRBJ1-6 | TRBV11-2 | TGTGCCAGCAGCACACATACAGGCAATTCACCCCTCCACTTT | CASSTHTGNSPLHF
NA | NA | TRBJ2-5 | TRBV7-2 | TGTGCCAGCAGTTCGGGGGTCCGGCGGACCCAGTACTTC | CASSSGVRRTQYF
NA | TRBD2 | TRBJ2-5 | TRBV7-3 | TGTGCCAGCAGCCGAGGACTAGCGGGAGGGCCACAAGAGACCCAGTACTTC | CASSRGLAGGPQETQYF
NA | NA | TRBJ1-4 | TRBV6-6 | TGTGCCAGCAGTTACTCGATAGCGGGGGATGAAAAACTGTTTTTT | CASSYSIAGDEKLFF
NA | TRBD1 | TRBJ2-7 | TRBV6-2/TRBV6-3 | TGTGCCAGCAGTTTCGACAGGGTCGAAGACGAGCAGTACTTC | CASSFDRVEDEQYF
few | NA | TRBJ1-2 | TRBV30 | TGTGCCTGGAGTGTATCCCCTGCCTATGGCTACACCTTC | CAWSVSPAYGYTF
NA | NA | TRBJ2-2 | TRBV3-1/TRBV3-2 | TGTGCCAGCAGCCAAGAAGGCGGGGCCGGGGAGCTGTTTTTT | CASSQEGGAGELFF
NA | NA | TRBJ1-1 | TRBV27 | TGTGCCAGCAGTTTAGGCAACCGCATGAACACTGAAGCTTTCTTT | CASSLGNRMNTEAFF
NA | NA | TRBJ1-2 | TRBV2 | TGTGCCAGCAAGGAAGATGGGGGGGCGGGAAGCTACTATGGCTACACCTTC | CASKEDGGAGSYYGYTF
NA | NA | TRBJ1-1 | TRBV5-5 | TGTGCCAGCAGCGGTGGGACGGAACTTTCCCCCCACATGAACACTGAAGCTTTCTTT | CASSGGTELSPHMNTEAFF
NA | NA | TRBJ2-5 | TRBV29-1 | TGCAGCGTCCGGGGACAAGAGACCCAGTACTTC | CSVRGQETQYF
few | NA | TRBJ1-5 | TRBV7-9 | TGTGCCAGCAGCGCGTCGCAGGCAACCGATCAGCCCCAGCATTTT | CASSASQATDQPQHF
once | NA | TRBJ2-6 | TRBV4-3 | TGCGCCAGCAGCCAAGTACACGGGACAGGGGCCAACGTCCTGACTTTC | CASSQVHGTGANVLTF
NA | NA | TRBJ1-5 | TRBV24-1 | TGTGCCACCAGTGAAAGACAGGATTATCAGCCCCAGCATTTT | CATSERQDYQPQHF
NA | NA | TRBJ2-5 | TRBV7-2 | TGTGCCAGCAGCTTAGTAGAGGCGTGGATCGGGGCCCAGTACTTC | CASSLVEAWIGAQYF
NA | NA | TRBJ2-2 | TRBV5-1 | TGCGCCAGCAGCTCCGGGGACCCAAACACCGGGGAGCTGTTTTTT | CASSSGDPNTGELFF
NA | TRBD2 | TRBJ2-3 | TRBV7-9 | TGTGCCAGCAGCTTCCCCGGGACTAGCGGGGCACGCACAGATACGCAGTATTTT | CASSFPGTSGARTDTQYF
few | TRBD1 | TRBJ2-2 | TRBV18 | TGTGCCAGCTCACAAAGACAGGGAAACACCGGGGAGCTGTTTTTT | CASSQRQGNTGELFF
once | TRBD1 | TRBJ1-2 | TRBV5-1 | TGCGCCAGCAGCTTGGCGACAGGGGGCCCGGGTGGCTACACCTTC | CASSLATGGPGGYTF
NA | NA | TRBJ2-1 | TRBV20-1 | TGCAGTGCGAGTGGTCGAGCCGATGAGCAGTTCTTC | CSASGRADEQFF
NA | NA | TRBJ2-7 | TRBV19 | TGTGCCAGCACTTCAGGGCGCGCGGGGAGCTACGAGCAGTACTTC | CASTSGRAGSYEQYF
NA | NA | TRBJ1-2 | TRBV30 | TGTGCCTGGAGTGTTGGGGGGGCTAGCCGGGGCTATGGCTACACCTTC | CAWSVGGASRGYGYTF
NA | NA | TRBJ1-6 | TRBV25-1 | TGTGCCAGCAGTAAATTAGGTTCACCCCTCCACTTT | CASSKLGSPLHF
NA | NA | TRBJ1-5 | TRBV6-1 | TGTGCCAGCAGTGAAACCCAGCCCCAGCATTTT | CASSETQPQHF
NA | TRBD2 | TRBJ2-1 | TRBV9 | TGTGCCAGCAGCGACCCCATTTCAGCGACTAGCGGACATAGCTCCTACAATGAGCAGTTCTTC | CASSDPISATSGHSSYNEQFF
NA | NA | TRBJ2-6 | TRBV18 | TGTGCCAGCTCAAACCCCGTGGGGGCCAACGTCCTGACTTTC | CASSNPVGANVLTF
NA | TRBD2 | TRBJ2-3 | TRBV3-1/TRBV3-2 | TGTGCCAGCAGCGCCCGGGCGCGGGAGGCATCAGATACGCAGTATTTT | CASSARAREASDTQYF
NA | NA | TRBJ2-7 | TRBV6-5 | TGTGCCAGCAGCCTCAGACAGGCCACCTACGAGCAGTACTTC | CASSLRQATYEQYF
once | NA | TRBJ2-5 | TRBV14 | TGTGCCAGCAGCCAAGAACAAGGGGGGATCCTCGAGACCCAGTACTTC | CASSQEQGGILETQYF
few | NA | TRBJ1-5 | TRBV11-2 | TGTGCCAGCAGCTTCATAGGGGTGGGGCAGCCCCAGCATTTT | CASSFIGVGQPQHF
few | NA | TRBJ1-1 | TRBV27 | TGTGCCAGCAGTCCCCGAGGGGGGACCATGAACACTGAAGCTTTCTTT | CASSPRGGTMNTEAFF
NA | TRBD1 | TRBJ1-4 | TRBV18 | TGTGCCAGCTCACTAAACCCGGGACAGGGTACTGAAAAACTGTTTTTT | CASSLNPGQGTEKLFF
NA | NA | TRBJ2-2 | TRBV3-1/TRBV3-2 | TGTGCCAGCAGCCAGGGGGGATTGAACACCGGGGAGCTGTTTTTT | CASSQGGLNTGELFF
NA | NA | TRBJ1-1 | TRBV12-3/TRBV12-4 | TGTGCCAGCAGCCTCACCTACACTGAAGCTTTCTTT | CASSLTYTEAFF
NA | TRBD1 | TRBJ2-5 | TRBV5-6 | TGTGCCAGCAGCTTGGGACAGGGTGGGGAGACCCAGTACTTC | CASSLGQGGETQYF
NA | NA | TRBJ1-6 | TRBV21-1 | TGTGCCAGCAGCAAAGGTAGGAGGAGCTCCTATAATTCACCCCTCCACTTT | CASSKGRRSSYNSPLHF
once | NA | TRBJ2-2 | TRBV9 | TGTGCCAGCATCCGTACCAGGGCGTGGGAATCCCCCGGGGAGCTGTTTTTT | CASIRTRAWESPGELFF
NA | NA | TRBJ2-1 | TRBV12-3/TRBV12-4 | TGTGCCAGCAGTTTACCCGGGGGCAATGAGCAGTTCTTC | CASSLPGGNEQFF
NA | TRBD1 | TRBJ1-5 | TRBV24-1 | TGTGCCACCAGTGACCCCAGGACAGGGGGCGAACCCCAGCATTTT | CATSDPRTGGEPQHF